This T cell receptor beta chain was captured in a study of blood T cells in healthy people across ages. Germline assignment: CDR1 SQVTM and CDR2 ANQGSEA. This CDR3 spans 14 amino acids. Through a sample-barcoded 5' primer and a J-beta primer mix, a second PCR was run for roughly 6 to 11 cycles. From the 5' RACE reads, TCRdb called clonotypes with MiXCR, one entry per CDR3 protein. The sample includes some 1.4 million distinct CDR3 sequences, about 40% of them seen just once. Concerning this clonotype: A junction boundary mismatches the germline segment, possibly from a read error.

Material: blood. The receptor comes from a woman aged 18-29 years in good health. V and J are TRBV29-1 and TRBJ1-2; a possible D gene is TRBD1 (5 bases). The CDR3 sequence: CSAEWGVSPYGYTF. CDR3 DNA sequence: TGCAGCGCTGAATGGGGGGTATCCCCTTATGGCTACACCTTC.